This is a list of T cell receptor beta chains from one sample in a study of early T cells in non-severe SARS-CoV-2 infection. TCRdb used MiXCR to reprocess the 5' RACE reads, holding one entry per CDR3 protein. Of around 30,000 distinct CDR3 sequences in the sample, about 5.7% were seen once. The sequenced sample was whole blood. The receptor set was obtained from an adult who was a healthcare worker with PCR-confirmed SARS-CoV-2 infection or an uninfected control (not recorded which). Each CDR3 is given with its conserved first and last residue. Each record gives: V gene, D gene, J gene, clone size, CDR3 protein, CDR3 DNA. The D gene is left open where the match is weak. For some rows the clone size is stated as once, few or many, or as a class when expanded; others skip it.

V: TRBV20-1; D: TRBD1; J: TRBJ1-2; size: NA; CDR3: CSASRDRVSGYTF; DNA: TGCAGTGCTAGTAGGGACAGGGTCTCTGGCTACACCTTC
V: TRBV4-3; D: TRBD2; J: TRBJ2-1; size: many; CDR3: CASSQGTSGYNEQFF; DNA: TGCGCCAGCAGCCAGGGGACTAGCGGCTACAATGAGCAGTTCTTC
V: TRBV19; D: TRBD2; J: TRBJ2-1; size: few; CDR3: CASGKLTSGSQEQFF; DNA: TGTGCCAGTGGGAAATTGACTAGCGGGAGTCAGGAGCAGTTCTTC
V: TRBV20-1; D: NA; J: TRBJ2-6; size: many; CDR3: CSARVRPGANVLTF; DNA: TGCAGTGCTAGAGTTCGTCCTGGGGCCAACGTCCTGACTTTC
V: TRBV10-3; D: NA; J: TRBJ1-4; size: many; CDR3: CAISEKQGNEKLFF; DNA: TGTGCCATCAGTGAAAAGCAGGGGAATGAAAAACTGTTTTTT
V: TRBV29-1; D: NA; J: TRBJ1-1; size: NA; CDR3: CSVEVGMNTEAFF; DNA: TGCAGCGTTGAAGTAGGGATGAACACTGAAGCTTTCTTT
V: TRBV20-1; D: TRBD2; J: TRBJ2-3; size: many; CDR3: CSARDGLAGEIDTQYF; DNA: TGCAGTGCTAGAGATGGGCTAGCGGGGGAGATAGATACGCAGTATTTT
V: TRBV20-1; D: NA; J: TRBJ2-5; size: many; CDR3: CSARGGGYQETQYF; DNA: TGCAGTGCTAGAGGCGGGGGCTACCAAGAGACCCAGTACTTC
V: TRBV7-2; D: NA; J: TRBJ1-1; size: many; CDR3: CASSLRGGGNTEAFF; DNA: TGTGCCAGCAGCTTACGAGGAGGGGGGAACACTGAAGCTTTCTTT
V: TRBV20-1; D: TRBD2; J: TRBJ2-3; size: many; CDR3: CSARDGLAGSTDTQYF; DNA: TGCAGTGCTAGAGATGGATTAGCGGGGAGCACAGATACGCAGTATTTT
V: TRBV29-1; D: TRBD2; J: TRBJ2-3; size: many; CDR3: CSAGTSGDTQYF; DNA: TGCAGCGCAGGGACTAGCGGAGATACGCAGTATTTT
V: TRBV5-1; D: TRBD1; J: TRBJ2-7; size: many; CDR3: CASSTGDRAYEQYF; DNA: TGCGCCAGCAGCACTGGGGACAGGGCCTACGAGCAGTACTTC